This TCR beta chain stems from a study of neurological immune-mediated disorders. Study-level points and caveats: Levels of TCR clonal expansion peaked in HTLV-1-associated myelopathy and reached their lowest in multiple sclerosis, under those of healthy controls.

Ten or more counts support this clonotype. The antigen is undetermined. Time point: technical triplicate 3. About a million sorted CD4+ or CD8+ T cells made each library. One entry per CDR3 protein, called by TCRdb with MiXCR from the 5' RACE reads. This table holds around 30,000 distinct CDR3 sequences, about 17% found once. Germline values: CDR1 SGHRS, CDR2 YFSETQ. Trimming took off 2 bases at V and 0 bases at J, with 22 bases between the two ends. The CDR3 is made up of 19 amino acids. The receptor was isolated from a female donor with HTLV-1-associated myelopathy (HAM/TSP). The chain links TRBV5-1 to TRBJ2-3; D is unresolved. Sequenced: CD4+ T cells from blood. Written as DNA, the CDR3 is TGCGCCAGCAGCTTTCCAGCGATGAAAATCCAAACTAGCACAGATACGCAGTATTTT. It translates to CASSFPAMKIQTSTDTQYF.